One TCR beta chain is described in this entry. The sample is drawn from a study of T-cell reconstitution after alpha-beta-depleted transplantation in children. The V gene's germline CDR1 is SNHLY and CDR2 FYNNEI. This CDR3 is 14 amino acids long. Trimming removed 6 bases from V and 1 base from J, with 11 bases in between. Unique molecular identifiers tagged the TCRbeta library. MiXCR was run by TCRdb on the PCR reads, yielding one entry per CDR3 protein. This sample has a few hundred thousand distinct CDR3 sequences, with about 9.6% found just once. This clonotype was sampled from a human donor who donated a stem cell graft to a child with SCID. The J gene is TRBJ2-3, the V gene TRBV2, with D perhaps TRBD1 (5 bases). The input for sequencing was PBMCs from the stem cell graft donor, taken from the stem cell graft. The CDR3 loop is CASRYRSGTDTQYF. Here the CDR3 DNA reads TGTGCCAGCAGATACAGGTCCGGCACAGATACGCAGTATTTT.